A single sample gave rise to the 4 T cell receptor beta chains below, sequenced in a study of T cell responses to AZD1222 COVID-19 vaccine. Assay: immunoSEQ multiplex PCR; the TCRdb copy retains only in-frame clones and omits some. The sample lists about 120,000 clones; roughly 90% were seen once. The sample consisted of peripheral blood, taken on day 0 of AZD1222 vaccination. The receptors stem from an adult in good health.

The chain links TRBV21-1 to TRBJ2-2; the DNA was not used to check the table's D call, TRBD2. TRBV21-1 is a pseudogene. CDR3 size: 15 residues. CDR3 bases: TGTGCCAGCAGCCCCATAAGGAGGGGCACCGGGGAGCTGTTTTTT. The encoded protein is CASSPIRRGTGELFF.

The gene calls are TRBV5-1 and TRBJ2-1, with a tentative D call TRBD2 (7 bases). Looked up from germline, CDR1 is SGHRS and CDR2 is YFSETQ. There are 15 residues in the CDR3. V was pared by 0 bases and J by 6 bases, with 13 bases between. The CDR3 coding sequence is TGCGCCAGCAGCTTGGTGGCTGGGGGGGCCAATGAGCAGTTCTTC. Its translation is CASSLVAGGANEQFF.

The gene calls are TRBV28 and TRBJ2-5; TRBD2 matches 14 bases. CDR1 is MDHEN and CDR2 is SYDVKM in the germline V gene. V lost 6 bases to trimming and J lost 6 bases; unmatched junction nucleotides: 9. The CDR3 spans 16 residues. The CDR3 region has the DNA TGTGCCAGCAGCCCCGGGACTAGCGGGAGAGGCCAGACCCAGTACTTC. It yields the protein CASSPGTSGRGQTQYF.

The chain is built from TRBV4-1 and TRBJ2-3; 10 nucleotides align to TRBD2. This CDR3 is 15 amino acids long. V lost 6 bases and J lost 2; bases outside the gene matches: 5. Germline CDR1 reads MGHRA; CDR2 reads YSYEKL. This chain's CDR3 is CASRQTSGFTDTQYF. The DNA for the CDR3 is TGCGCCAGCAGGCAGACTAGCGGGTTCACAGATACGCAGTATTTT.